The 21 T cell receptor beta chains below come from one sample, sequenced in a study of control samples from healthy donors and cancer patients. Profiled with immunoSEQ multiplex PCR; TCRdb holds only in-frame clones, not every one. The data show some 120,000 clones, with 85% to 95% seen just once and more than 1.5% held by the top ten. The sample taken for sequencing was PBMCs. These receptors were taken from a man in his fifties with head and neck cancer.

This chain connects TRBV20-1 to TRBJ1-2; no clear D. Per germline, CDR1 DFQATT and CDR2 SNEGSKA (reference sequence). Trimming shortened V by 7 bases and J by 5 bases, and 11 bases separated the two germline ends. The CDR3 sequence is 11 residues long. CDR3 residues: CSVPSGYGYTF. CDR3 nucleotides: TGCAGTGTTCCTTCGGGGTATGGCTACACCTTC.

The chain employs TRBV5-1 and TRBJ2-7; 14 positions match TRBD2. The CDR3 is 16 residues long. With 0 bases clipped from V and 1 base from J, the junction kept 0 bases outside the gene matches. The germline V gene has CDR1 SGHRS and CDR2 YFSETQ. DNA of the CDR3: TGCGCCAGCAGCTTGGGACTAGCGGGGGGGTCCTACGAGCAGTACTTC. Protein sequence: CASSLGLAGGSYEQYF.

The rearrangement uses TRBV14 and TRBJ2-5; no clear D gene. CDR3 length: 12 amino acids. The ends were cut back, 1 base at V and 3 bases at J, with 3 bases in the middle. Germline V CDR1 and CDR2: SGHDN, FVKESK. CDR3 in amino acids: CASSQGEETQYF. The CDR3 DNA is TGTGCCAGCAGCCAAGGGGAAGAGACCCAGTACTTC. Filled out from reference TRBV14 and TRBJ2-5, the complete variable domain reads EAGVTQFPSHSVIEKGQTVTLRCDPISGHDNLYWYRRVMGKEIKFLLHFVKESKQDESGMPNNRFLAERTGGTYSTLKVQPAELEDSGVYFCASSQGEETQYFGPGTRLLVL.

V usage is TRBV11-3 and J usage is TRBJ2-3; 8 bases fit TRBD2. The V gene end was trimmed by 8 bases and the J gene end by 8 bases; junction bases not matched to a gene: 12. Germline loops: CDR1 SGHNT, CDR2 YENEEA. CDR3 size: 14 residues. CDR3: CASGHSGVRATQYF. The CDR3 nucleotides are TGTGCCAGCGGTCATAGCGGGGTCCGGGCTACGCAGTATTTT.

Note on this clone: A much larger clone differs from this one at a single base, so this may be a read error. Written as DNA, the CDR3 is TGTGCCAGCAGCTTAGATGGGGGGGACTATGGCTACACCTTC. It codes for CASSLDGGDYGYTF. The gene calls are TRBV7-2 and TRBJ1-2, with a tentative D call TRBD1 (5 bases). V shed 1 base and J shed 3 bases, with 9 bases lying between them. CDR3 length: 14 residues. Germline CDR1 SGHTA, CDR2 FQGNSA.

This chain joins TRBV6-6 and TRBJ2-3; a possible D gene is TRBD2 (6 bases). Trimming took 0 bases from V and 4 from J, leaving 11 bases between them. Germline values: CDR1 MNHNY, CDR2 SVGAGI (reference sequence). The CDR3 loop spans 15 amino acids. In DNA, the CDR3 is TGTGCCAGCAGTTACTCGAAAGGAGGGGCAGATACGCAGTATTTT. This sequence encodes CASSYSKGGADTQYF.

V gene TRBV24-1 combines with J gene TRBJ2-2; 8 bases are a match to TRBD1. The CDR3 has 15 amino acids. Trimming at V came to 3 bases and at J to 7 bases, leaving 6 bases not matched to a gene. Germline CDR1 and CDR2: KGHDR and SFDVKD. The CDR3, as DNA: TGTGCCACCAGTGATCCCGGACAGGGCCACGGGGAGCTGTTTTTT. Translation gives CATSDPGQGHGELFF.

The count of this clone is one. The chain uses TRBV9 and TRBJ2-3, with TRBD2 matching over 12 bases. The CDR3 loop spans 20 amino acids. Losses at the gene ends were 0 bases for V and 2 bases for J; bases not matched to a gene: 13. The germline CDR1 and CDR2 sequences are SGDLS and YYNGEE. DNA of the CDR3: TGTGCCAGCAGCGTAGACCTGAGACCTAGCGGGGGGGCGGCCACAGATACGCAGTATTTT. Its translation is CASSVDLRPSGGAATDTQYF.

The genes are TRBV5-1 and TRBJ2-7, with TRBD2 matching 11 bases. Trimming took 0 bases from V and 5 from J; bases not matched to a gene: 4. The CDR3 length is 15 residues. The germline gives CDR1 SGHRS, CDR2 YFSETQ. The CDR3 is CASSLAPGLADEQYF. CDR3 DNA sequence: TGCGCCAGCAGCTTGGCCCCGGGACTAGCGGACGAGCAGTACTTC.

For the CDR3, the DNA is TGTGCCAGCAGCTTCCGCAGGGGGGACACTGAAGCTTTCTTT. Amino acids: CASSFRRGDTEAFF. The rearrangement joins TRBV5-6 to TRBJ1-1; TRBD1 agrees at 7 bases. V lost 2 bases to trimming and J lost 3 bases; unmatched junction nucleotides: 4. Germline lookup yields CDR1 SGHDT and CDR2 YYEEEE. The CDR3 has 14 amino acids.

The chain carries TRBV6-4 and TRBJ2-1; TRBD2 matches at 8 bases. The CDR3 extends over 13 amino acids. Germline V gene data show CDR1 as MRHNA and CDR2 as SNTAGT. Germline trimming cut 8 bases from V and 8 bases from J; bases unmatched to any gene: 8. The CDR3, as DNA: TGTGCCAGCGGAAGGACTAGCAGCCATGAGCAGTTCTTC. This sequence encodes CASGRTSSHEQFF.

V and J are TRBV7-6 and TRBJ1-1; 7 bases line up with TRBD1. The germline V gene encodes CDR1 SGHVS and CDR2 FNYEAQ. The CDR3 covers 19 residues. Trimming cost V 4 bases and J 8 bases; bases outside gene matches: 25. The CDR3: CASSWKQGTKGLPREEAFF. CDR3 bases: TGTGCCAGCAGCTGGAAACAGGGGACGAAGGGTTTGCCAAGGGAGGAAGCTTTCTTT.

V gene TRBV12-3 or TRBV12-4 combines with J gene TRBJ1-2; possibly TRBD1 for D (5 bases). Trimming stripped 2 bases from V and 4 bases from J, with 8 bases between. The CDR3 has 13 residues. As DNA, the CDR3 is TGTGCCAGCAGTTTATCCGGGGGCTATGGCTACACCTTC. Protein: CASSLSGGYGYTF.

V gene TRBV9 combines with J gene TRBJ1-4; TRBD1 is a possible D gene (5 bases). The CDR3 runs 14 residues. Germline CDR1 and CDR2: SGDLS and YYNGEE. V was shortened by 10 bases and J by 11 bases, with 24 bases between the two germline ends. Here the CDR3 reads CAVHPGTRGKKLFF. Written as DNA, the CDR3 is TGTGCCGTGCACCCCGGGACCCGGGGGAAGAAACTGTTTTTT.

This rearrangement joins TRBV29-1 to TRBJ1-5, with 7 bases that match TRBD1. The CDR3 contains 14 residues. Germline assignment: CDR1 SQVTM and CDR2 ANQGSEA. Germline trimming cut 6 bases from V and 2 bases from J; bases unmatched to any gene: 7. The CDR3 nucleotides read TGCAGCGTGCTCGTGCAGGGGGGCAATCAGCCCCAGCATTTT. Its translation is CSVLVQGGNQPQHF.

The J gene is TRBJ2-3, the V gene TRBV30, with TRBD1 identical over 10 bases. Germline V lookup: CDR1 GTSNPN, CDR2 SVGIG (reference sequence). There are 13 residues in the CDR3. J was trimmed by 0 bases and V by 7 bases; bases with no gene match: 1. This CDR3 reads CASDRGSTDTQYF. DNA of the CDR3: TGTGCCTCGGACAGGGGGAGCACAGATACGCAGTATTTT.

The gene calls are TRBV28 and TRBJ1-6; D is perhaps TRBD1 (5 bases). Germline values: CDR1 MDHEN, CDR2 SYDVKM. V lost 5 bases to trimming and J lost 4 bases, with 15 bases between them. This CDR3 spans 16 amino acids. The CDR3 loop is CASSLQGSGYNSPLHF. Written as DNA, the CDR3 is TGTGCCAGCAGTCTCCAGGGATCGGGATATAATTCACCCCTCCACTTT.

The rearrangement links TRBV29-1 to TRBJ1-2; D remains ambiguous. Trimming removed 6 bases at V and 5 bases at J, with 10 bases between. This CDR3 contains 11 residues. The V gene's germline CDR1 is SQVTM and CDR2 ANQGSEA. For the CDR3, the DNA is TGCAGCGTGACGGGGAGGTATGGCTACACCTTC. This codes for CSVTGRYGYTF.

CDR3 in amino acids: CASSSGLAGVEQYF. CDR3 nucleotides: TGTGCCAGCAGCTCAGGACTAGCCGGCGTCGAGCAGTACTTC. The rearrangement uses TRBV27 and TRBJ2-7, with 8 bases fitting TRBD2. Trimming at V came to 6 bases and at J to 6 bases, leaving 10 bases not matched to a gene. The CDR3 covers 14 residues. CDR1 is MNHEY and CDR2 is SMNVEV in the germline V gene (reference sequence).

The chain carries TRBV11-1 and TRBJ2-7; 12 positions agree with TRBD2. Per the germline V gene, CDR1 is SGHAT and CDR2 is FQDESV (reference sequence). Losses at the gene ends were 5 bases for V and 4 bases for J; bases not matched to a gene: 9. CDR3 length: 16 residues. CDR3: CASSPSSGGAGYEQYF. For the CDR3, the DNA is TGTGCCAGCAGCCCTTCTAGCGGGGGGGCCGGGTACGAGCAGTACTTC.

V gene TRBV4-3 combines with J gene TRBJ2-7, with a possible D match to TRBD1 (6 bases). V was pared by 0 bases and J by 2 bases, with 14 bases between. This CDR3 spans 16 amino acids. Germline CDR1 reads LGHNA; CDR2 reads YSLEER. CDR3 DNA sequence: TGCGCCAGCAGCCAAGACGCGACAGGCTCGACCTACGAGCAGTACTTC. This codes for CASSQDATGSTYEQYF.